The 5 T cell receptor beta chains listed next were all sequenced from one sample in a study of blood T cells in healthy people across ages. Through a sample-barcoded 5' primer and a J-beta primer mix, a second PCR was run for about 7 to 12 cycles. TCRdb used MiXCR to reprocess the 5' RACE reads, holding one entry per CDR3 protein. The data contain over 600,000 distinct CDR3 sequences, just over 55% of them singletons. The sequenced material came from blood. These receptors were taken from a man aged 40-49 years in good health.

V is TRBV9 and J is TRBJ2-1; D possibly matches TRBD1 or TRBD2 (5 bases each). Trimming took off 0 bases at V and 2 bases at J, with 12 bases between the two ends. Germline V gene lookup returns CDR1 SGDLS and CDR2 YYNGEE. CDR3 length: 16 residues. CDR3 in DNA: TGTGCCAGCAGCGTAGAGTGGGACCGACCCTACAATGAGCAGTTCTTC. It specifies CASSVEWDRPYNEQFF.

This rearrangement joins TRBV20-1 to TRBJ2-1; 7 nucleotides align to TRBD1. Per germline, CDR1 DFQATT and CDR2 SNEGSKA (reference sequence). With 6 bases clipped from V and 0 bases from J, the junction kept 8 bases outside the gene matches. CDR3 length equals 15 residues. CDR3 residues: CSARDRESSYNEQFF. CDR3 coding DNA: TGCAGTGCACGTGACAGGGAAAGCTCCTACAATGAGCAGTTCTTC.

The chain is built from TRBV20-1 and TRBJ1-6, with D tentatively TRBD1 (5 bases). Trimming cost V 6 bases and J 2 bases, with 20 bases left between them. The germline V gene encodes CDR1 DFQATT and CDR2 SNEGSKA (reference sequence). The CDR3 contains 17 residues. Here the CDR3 reads CSARDLSVSAYNSPLHF. For the CDR3, the DNA is TGCAGTGCCAGGGATTTGTCTGTCTCCGCCTATAATTCACCCCTCCACTTT.

This clonotype was seen a handful of times. The chain employs TRBV4-2 and TRBJ1-2; tentatively, D is TRBD1 (5 bases). Germline loops: CDR1 LGHNA, CDR2 YNFKEQ. The CDR3 runs 17 residues. Trimming took off 1 base at V and 2 bases at J, with 17 bases between the two ends. Here the CDR3 reads CASSQVAQGSLNYGYTF. In DNA form, the CDR3 reads TGTGCCAGCAGCCAAGTGGCGCAGGGCAGTTTAAACTATGGCTACACCTTC.

This chain links TRBV30 with TRBJ2-2; D may be TRBD1 or TRBD2 (5 bases each). The germline gives CDR1 GTSNPN, CDR2 SVGIG (reference sequence). The CDR3 extends over 15 amino acids. V lost 5 bases to trimming and J lost 3 bases, with 16 bases between them. The CDR3 sequence: CAWCDSGRYTGELFF. For the CDR3, the DNA is TGTGCCTGGTGCGACAGTGGGAGATACACCGGGGAGCTGTTTTTT.